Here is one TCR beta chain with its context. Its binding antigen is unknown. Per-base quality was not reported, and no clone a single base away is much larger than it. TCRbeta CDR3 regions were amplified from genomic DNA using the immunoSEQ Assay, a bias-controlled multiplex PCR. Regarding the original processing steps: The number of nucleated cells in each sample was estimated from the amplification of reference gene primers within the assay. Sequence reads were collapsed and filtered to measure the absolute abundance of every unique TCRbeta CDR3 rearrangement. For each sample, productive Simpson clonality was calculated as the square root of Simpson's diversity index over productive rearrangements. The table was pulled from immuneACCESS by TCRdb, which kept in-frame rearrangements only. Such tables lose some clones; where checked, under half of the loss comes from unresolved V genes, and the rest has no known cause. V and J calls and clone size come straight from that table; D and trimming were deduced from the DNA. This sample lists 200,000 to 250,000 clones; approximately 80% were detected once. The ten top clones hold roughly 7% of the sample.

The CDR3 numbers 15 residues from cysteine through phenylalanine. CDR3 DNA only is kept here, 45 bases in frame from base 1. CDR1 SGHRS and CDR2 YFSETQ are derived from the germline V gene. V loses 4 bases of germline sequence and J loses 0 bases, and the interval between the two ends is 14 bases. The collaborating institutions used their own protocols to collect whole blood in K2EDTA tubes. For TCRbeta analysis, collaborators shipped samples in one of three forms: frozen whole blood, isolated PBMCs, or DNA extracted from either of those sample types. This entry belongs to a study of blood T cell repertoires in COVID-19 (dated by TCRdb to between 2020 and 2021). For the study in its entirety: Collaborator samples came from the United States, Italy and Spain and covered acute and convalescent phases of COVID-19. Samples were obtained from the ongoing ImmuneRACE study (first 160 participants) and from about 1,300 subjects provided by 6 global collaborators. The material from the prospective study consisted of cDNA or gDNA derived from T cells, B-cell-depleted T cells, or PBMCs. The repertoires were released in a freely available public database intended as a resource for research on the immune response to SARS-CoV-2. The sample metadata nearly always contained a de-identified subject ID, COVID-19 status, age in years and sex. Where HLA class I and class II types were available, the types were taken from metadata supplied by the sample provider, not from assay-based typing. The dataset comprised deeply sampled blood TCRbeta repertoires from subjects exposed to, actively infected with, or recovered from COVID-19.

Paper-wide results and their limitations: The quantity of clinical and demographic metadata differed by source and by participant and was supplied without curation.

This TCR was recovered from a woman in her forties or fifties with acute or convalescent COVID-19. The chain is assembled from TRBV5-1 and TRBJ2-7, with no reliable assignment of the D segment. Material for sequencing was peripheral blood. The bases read TGCGCCAGCAGCCCCGGGTCCCCAAGCTCCTACGAGCAGTACTTC. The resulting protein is CASSPGSPSSYEQYF.